Sequencing of this T cell receptor beta chain was carried out in a study of cytomegalovirus exposure and HLA in healthy donors. V shed 5 bases and J 4 bases; nucleotides not matched to a gene: 9. Germline CDR1 reads SEHNR; CDR2 reads FQNEAQ (reference sequence). The CDR3 consists of 16 residues. A word on this clone: Antigen unknown.

Study-level results: Later on, a genetic analysis was performed. It linked a missense variant in DCLRE1C with V- and J-gene trimming of TCR beta.

In the PCR, 60 Vbeta and 13 Jbeta primers were used. Data came from immunoSEQ multiplex PCR; TCRdb stores just in-frame clones and leaves some out. The sample includes about 140,000 clones, 79% of them seen just once. Sequencing input: PBMCs. V and J are TRBV7-9 and TRBJ2-2; 8 bases agree with TRBD1. This sequence originates from a male donor in good health and CMV-seronegative. The CDR3 sequence: CASSTQGGLSTGELFF. The CDR3 DNA reads as TGTGCCAGCAGCACACAGGGGGGTTTGAGCACCGGGGAGCTGTTTTTT.